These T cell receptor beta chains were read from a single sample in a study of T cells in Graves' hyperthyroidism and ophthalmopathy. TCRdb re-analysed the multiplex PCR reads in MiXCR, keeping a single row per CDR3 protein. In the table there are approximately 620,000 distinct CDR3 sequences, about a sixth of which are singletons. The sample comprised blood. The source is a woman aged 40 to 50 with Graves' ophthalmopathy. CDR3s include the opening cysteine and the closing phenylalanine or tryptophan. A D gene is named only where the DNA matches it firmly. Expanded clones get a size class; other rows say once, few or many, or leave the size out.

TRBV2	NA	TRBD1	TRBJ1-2	CASSSTPGQGHYGYTF	TGTGCCAGCAGTTCCACTCCGGGACAGGGGCACTATGGCTACACCTTC
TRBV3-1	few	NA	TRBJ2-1	CASSQEGPGVNEQFF	TGTGCCAGCAGCCAAGAGGGGCCAGGGGTCAATGAGCAGTTCTTC
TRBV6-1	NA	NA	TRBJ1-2	CASSSDGNYGYTF	TGTGCCAGCAGCTCCGACGGCAACTATGGCTACACCTTC
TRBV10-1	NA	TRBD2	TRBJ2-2	CASSGRGGTGELFF	TGCGCCAGCAGTGGCCGGGGGGGGACCGGGGAGCTGTTTTTT
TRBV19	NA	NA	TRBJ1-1	CASSPTGGVDTEAFF	TGTGCCAGTAGTCCAACAGGCGGGGTGGACACTGAAGCTTTCTTT
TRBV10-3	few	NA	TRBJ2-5	CAISEPGGGETQYF	TGTGCCATCAGTGAGCCCGGGGGCGGGGAGACCCAGTACTTC
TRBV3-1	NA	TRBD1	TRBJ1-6	CASTPGQHSPLHF	TGTGCCAGCACCCCGGGACAGCATTCACCCCTCCACTTT
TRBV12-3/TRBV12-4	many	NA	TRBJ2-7	CASRRTASYEQYF	TGTGCCAGCAGAAGGACAGCCTCCTACGAGCAGTACTTC
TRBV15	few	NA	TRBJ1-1	CATSRDLGMATEAFF	TGTGCCACCAGCAGAGATCTCGGGATGGCCACTGAAGCTTTCTTT
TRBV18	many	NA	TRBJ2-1	CASSPPTTNNEQFF	TGTGCCAGCTCACCACCTACTACTAACAATGAGCAGTTCTTC
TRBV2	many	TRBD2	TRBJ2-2	CASHRGLAGGTGELFF	TGTGCCAGCCATCGCGGGCTAGCGGGAGGAACCGGGGAGCTGTTTTTT
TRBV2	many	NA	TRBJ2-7	CASRENSYEQYF	TGTGCCAGCAGGGAGAACTCCTACGAGCAGTACTTC
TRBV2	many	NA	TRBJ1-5	CASSFVGSNQPQHF	TGTGCCAGCAGTTTTGTGGGTAGCAATCAGCCCCAGCATTTT
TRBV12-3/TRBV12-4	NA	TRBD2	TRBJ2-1	CASSRGLDYNEQFF	TGTGCCAGCAGTCGGGGACTAGACTACAATGAGCAGTTCTTC
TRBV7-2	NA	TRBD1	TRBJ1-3	CASSPLEWRGRGNTIYF	TGTGCCAGCAGCCCCCTAGAGTGGAGGGGGCGAGGAAACACCATATATTTT
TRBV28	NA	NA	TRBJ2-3	CASERGQLVSDTQYF	TGTGCCAGCGAGCGGGGACAGCTGGTTTCAGATACGCAGTATTTT
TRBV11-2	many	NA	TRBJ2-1	CANPEPLDEQFF	TGTGCCAACCCAGAGCCTTTAGATGAGCAGTTCTTC
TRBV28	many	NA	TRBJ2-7	CASSFGAGYEQYF	TGTGCCAGCAGTTTTGGCGCCGGTTACGAGCAGTACTTC
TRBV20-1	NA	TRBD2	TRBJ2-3	CSAREWASGGRTDTQYF	TGCAGTGCTAGAGAATGGGCTAGCGGGGGACGCACAGATACGCAGTATTTT
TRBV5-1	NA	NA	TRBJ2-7	CASSPGSDYEQYF	TGCGCCAGCAGCCCGGGGAGTGACTACGAGCAGTACTTC
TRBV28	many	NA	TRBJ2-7	CASTPIAGNYEQYF	TGTGCCAGCACCCCTATCGCGGGGAACTACGAGCAGTACTTC
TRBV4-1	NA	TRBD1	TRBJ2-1	CASSQTGTGTYNEQFF	TGCGCCAGCAGCCAAACCGGGACAGGGACCTACAATGAGCAGTTCTTC
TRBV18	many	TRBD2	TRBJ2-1	CASSLGLGNEQFF	TGTGCCAGCTCACTTGGACTAGGCAATGAGCAGTTCTTC
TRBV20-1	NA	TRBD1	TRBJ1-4	CSARDQGQGVEKLFF	TGCAGTGCTAGAGATCAGGGACAGGGAGTTGAAAAACTGTTTTTT
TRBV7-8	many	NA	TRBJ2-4	CASSLAKNIQYF	TGTGCCAGCAGCTTAGCCAAAAACATTCAGTACTTC
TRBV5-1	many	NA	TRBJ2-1	CASSLTRDSYNEQFF	TGCGCCAGCAGCTTGACCAGGGACTCCTACAATGAGCAGTTCTTC
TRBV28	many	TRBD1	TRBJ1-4	CASGQGGDEKLFF	TGTGCCAGCGGACAGGGGGGGGATGAAAAACTGTTTTTT
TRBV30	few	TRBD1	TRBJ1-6	CAWTTGTGAHSPLHF	TGTGCCTGGACAACCGGGACAGGGGCCCATTCACCCCTCCACTTT
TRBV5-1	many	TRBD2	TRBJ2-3	CASTSGGVSDTQYF	TGCGCCAGCACAAGCGGGGGGGTTTCAGATACGCAGTATTTT
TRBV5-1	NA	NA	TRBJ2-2	CASSTGDSPTGELFF	TGCGCCAGCAGCACGGGGGACAGCCCCACCGGGGAGCTGTTTTTT
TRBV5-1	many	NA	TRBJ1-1	CASKVGEIGFTNTEAFF	TGCGCCAGCAAGGTTGGGGAAATAGGGTTTACGAACACTGAAGCTTTCTTT
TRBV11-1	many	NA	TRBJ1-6	CASSLARGGNSPLHF	TGTGCCAGCAGCTTAGCGAGAGGGGGTAATTCACCCCTCCACTTT
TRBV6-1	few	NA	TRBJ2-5	CAASYRETQYF	TGTGCCGCCTCCTATAGAGAGACCCAGTACTTC
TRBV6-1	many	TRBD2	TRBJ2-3	CASSELPQGLANTDTQYF	TGTGCCAGCAGTGAACTTCCCCAGGGACTAGCGAACACAGATACGCAGTATTTT
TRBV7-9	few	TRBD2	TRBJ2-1	CASSFKRGGDYNEQFF	TGTGCCAGCAGCTTCAAGCGGGGGGGCGACTACAATGAGCAGTTCTTC
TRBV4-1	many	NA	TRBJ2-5	CASSQTGTLQETQYF	TGCGCCAGCAGCCAAACCGGGACCCTACAAGAGACCCAGTACTTC
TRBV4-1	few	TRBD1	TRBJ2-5	CASSQWGTEQETQYF	TGCGCCAGCAGCCAGTGGGGGACAGAGCAAGAGACCCAGTACTTC
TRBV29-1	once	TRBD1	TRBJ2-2	CSVTGATGELFF	TGCAGCGTAACAGGGGCCACCGGGGAGCTGTTTTTT
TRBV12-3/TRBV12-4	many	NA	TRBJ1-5	CASSFEGVPPQHF	TGTGCCAGCAGTTTTGAGGGGGTCCCGCCCCAGCATTTT
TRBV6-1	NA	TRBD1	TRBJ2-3	CASSVHLGGQGADTQYF	TGTGCCAGCAGTGTTCACCTCGGAGGACAGGGGGCTGATACGCAGTATTTT
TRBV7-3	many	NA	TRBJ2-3	CASSSGTAHSTDTQYF	TGTGCCAGCAGCTCCGGGACCGCGCATTCCACAGATACGCAGTATTTT
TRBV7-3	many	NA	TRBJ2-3	CASSLMGWDTQYF	TGTGCCAGCAGCCTAATGGGGTGGGATACGCAGTATTTT
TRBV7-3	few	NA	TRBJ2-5	CASSSNGGWQETQYF	TGTGCCAGCAGCTCAAACGGAGGATGGCAAGAGACCCAGTACTTC
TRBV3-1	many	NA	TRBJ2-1	CASSQRSPNEQFF	TGTGCCAGCAGCCAACGGTCACCTAATGAGCAGTTCTTC
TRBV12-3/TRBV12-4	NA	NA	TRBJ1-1	CASSLFLEGEGTEAFF	TGTGCCAGCAGTTTATTCCTTGAGGGGGAAGGAACTGAAGCTTTCTTT
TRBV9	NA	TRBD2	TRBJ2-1	CASSETYGTSGYNEQFF	TGTGCCAGCAGCGAAACCTATGGGACTAGCGGCTACAATGAGCAGTTCTTC
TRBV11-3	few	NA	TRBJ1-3	CASSRDGGDTIYF	TGTGCCAGCAGCAGGGACGGTGGGGACACCATATATTTT
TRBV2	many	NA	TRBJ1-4	CASSRTEKLFF	TGTGCCAGCAGCCGGACTGAAAAACTGTTTTTT
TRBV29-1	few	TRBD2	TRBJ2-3	CSVTGLGSTDTQYF	TGCAGCGTCACCGGACTAGGGAGCACAGATACGCAGTATTTT
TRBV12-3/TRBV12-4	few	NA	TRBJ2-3	CASSSASGTQYF	TGTGCCAGCAGTTCCGCTTCGGGTACGCAGTATTTT
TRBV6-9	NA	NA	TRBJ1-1	CASSWGYGPEGQGSEAFF	TGTGCCAGCAGTTGGGGGTACGGCCCGGAGGGGCAAGGGTCTGAAGCTTTCTTT
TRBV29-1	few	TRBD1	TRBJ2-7	CSVQKQGADEQYF	TGCAGCGTCCAAAAACAGGGGGCCGACGAGCAGTACTTC
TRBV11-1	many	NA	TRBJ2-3	CASRRSDTQYF	TGTGCCAGCAGAAGGAGTGATACGCAGTATTTT